This T cell receptor (beta chain) was recorded in a study of blood T cells in healthy people across ages. Germline loops: CDR1 ENHRY, CDR2 SYGVKD. Trimming shortened V by 2 bases and J by 5 bases, and 13 bases separated the two germline ends. This CDR3 region has 16 residues. Primers used in a second PCR of about 6 to 12 cycles were a sample-barcoded 5' primer and a J-beta primer mix. From the 5' RACE reads, TCRdb called clonotypes with MiXCR, one entry per CDR3 protein. The sample holds more than 750,000 distinct CDR3 sequences, 25% to 35% seen once. This same sample was also part of a study on T cells of mothers and their children.

What was sequenced was blood. The V and J genes are TRBV10-3 and TRBJ1-6, with D perhaps TRBD1 (5 bases). The clonotype comes from a woman in her forties in good health. The CDR3 DNA reads as TGTGCCATCAGTGAGAGGGGCGGCGAAGATAATTCACCCCTCCACTTT. It encodes CAISERGGEDNSPLHF.